The sequence of this T cell receptor (beta chain) was determined in a study of cytomegalovirus exposure and HLA in healthy donors. In the study overall: As released early, the data held roughly 85 million unique TCRs from HLA-typed donors. Study findings and constraints: In terms of immune exposure information, only CMV serostatus was available.

This CDR3 contains 16 residues. CDR1 is MGHDK and CDR2 is SYGVNS in the germline V gene. J lost 2 bases, V lost 4 bases, and 7 bases had no gene match. PCR was performed using 60 Vbeta and 13 Jbeta primers. Only in-frame clones appear in the TCRdb table, and some are missing; sequencing was by immunoSEQ multiplex PCR. Of approximately 100,000 clones in the sample, about 70% were seen once. Concerning this clone: Its antigen is not known.

Sequencing used PBMCs. The chain carries TRBV25-1 and TRBJ2-3, with 9 bases that match TRBD2. This clonotype originated in a woman in her forties in good health and CMV-seropositive. The CDR3 region is CASSGVAGDITDTQYF. The CDR3 DNA reads TGTGCCAGCAGTGGGGTAGCGGGGGATATCACAGATACGCAGTATTTT. The full variable domain, its missing parts supplied by reference TRBV25-1 and TRBJ2-3, is EADIYQTPRYLVIGTGKKITLECSQTMGHDKMYWYQQDPGMELHLIHYSYGVNSTEKGDLSSESTVSRIRTEHFPLTLESARPSHTSQYLCASSGVAGDITDTQYFGPGTRLTVL.